Below are 17 T cell receptor beta chains sequenced from a single sample in a study of PD-1 blockade in classical Hodgkin lymphoma. All patients relapsed after autologous stem cell transplantation, and brentuximab vedotin exposure varied. The assay was immunoSEQ multiplex PCR, and TCRdb's table has in-frame clones only and misses some. Among 20,000 to 25,000 clones listed, over 65% were seen once. The sequencing used peripheral blood mononuclear cells (PBMCs), collected before the second cycle of nivolumab. Source of these receptors: a human donor with classical Hodgkin lymphoma.

The chain recombines TRBV6-5 with TRBJ1-4; D ambiguous. Germline loops: CDR1 MNHEY, CDR2 SVGAGI. With 5 bases removed from V and 7 bases from J, the gap between germline ends came to 11 bases. The CDR3 extends over 13 amino acids. The CDR3 coding sequence is TGTGCCAGCAGTCGGGGTTGGGGTGAAAAACTGTTTTTT. Translation gives CASSRGWGEKLFF.

This chain uses TRBV7-3 with TRBJ2-2; D gene uncertain. The V gene's germline CDR1 is SGHTA and CDR2 FQGTGA. The CDR3 spans 15 residues. The ends were cut back, 1 base at V and 0 bases at J, with 6 bases in the middle. The CDR3 nucleotides are TGTGCCAGCAGCTTAAACCCCTCGAACACCGGGGAGCTGTTTTTT. Encoded protein: CASSLNPSNTGELFF.

The rearrangement links TRBV4-2 to TRBJ2-7, with TRBD2 matching over 8 bases. V lost 0 bases, J lost 0 bases, and 4 bases stayed unmatched. This CDR3 has 16 amino acids. Germline V gene sequence: CDR1 LGHNA, CDR2 YNFKEQ. CDR3 sequence: CASSQESGGNSYEQYF. CDR3 nucleotide sequence: TGTGCCAGCAGCCAAGAGTCGGGAGGGAACTCCTACGAGCAGTACTTC.

The chain has TRBV6-6 and TRBJ2-2; D unresolved. The germline V gene encodes CDR1 MNHNY and CDR2 SVGAGI (reference sequence). There are 13 residues in the CDR3. The V gene lost 2 bases and the J gene lost 5 bases, with 6 bases spanning the gap. CDR3 sequence: CASSYQRTGELFF. The CDR3, as DNA: TGTGCCAGCAGTTACCAGAGAACCGGGGAGCTGTTTTTT.

This clone appeared once. This sequence joins TRBV30 and TRBJ2-7; 7 positions agree with TRBD1. The CDR3 loop spans 17 amino acids. The trim removed 2 bases at V and 2 bases at J, leaving 15 bases unmatched. The V gene's germline CDR1 is GTSNPN and CDR2 SVGIG (reference sequence). CDR3 DNA: TGTGCCTGGAGTCCAGTGCCCTGGACAGGTTTTACCTACGAGCAGTACTTC. As protein: CAWSPVPWTGFTYEQYF.

Comment on this clone: A junction boundary mismatches the germline segment, possibly from a read error. The chain couples TRBV5-1 to TRBJ2-7; 7 nucleotides align to TRBD2. Germline loops: CDR1 SGHRS, CDR2 YFSETQ. The CDR3 covers 14 residues. The CDR3 reads CASRVEAGIPREDF. CDR3 nucleotides: TGCGCCAGCAGAGTCGAGGCAGGTATTCCCCGGGAGGACTTC.

The rearrangement uses TRBV7-8 and TRBJ2-6; tentatively, D is TRBD1 (6 bases). With 5 bases removed from V and 2 bases from J, the gap between germline ends came to 13 bases. CDR1 is SGHVS and CDR2 is FQNEAQ in the germline V gene. CDR3 length: 16 amino acids. This CDR3 is CASSRTGPTGANVLTF. The CDR3 DNA reads TGTGCCAGCAGCCGTACAGGGCCCACTGGGGCCAACGTCCTGACTTTC.

The chain is built from TRBV10-3 and TRBJ2-5, with 7 bases aligning to TRBD1. The CDR3 is made up of 15 amino acids. Germline loops: CDR1 ENHRY, CDR2 SYGVKD. V lost 3 bases to trimming and J lost 5 bases; unmatched junction nucleotides: 9. CDR3: CAISERGRGVETQYF. CDR3 nucleotide sequence: TGTGCCATCAGTGAAAGGGGGCGAGGAGTGGAGACCCAGTACTTC.

The chain employs TRBV18 and TRBJ2-7; TRBD2 might be the D (5 bases). This CDR3 spans 14 amino acids. CDR1 KGHSH and CDR2 LQKENI come from the germline V gene. The V and J ends lost 3 bases and 4 bases respectively, with 13 bases between them. For the CDR3, the DNA is TGTGCCAGCTCACCGGACGCGGAGGAGTACGAGCAGTACTTC. It encodes CASSPDAEEYEQYF.

This chain uses TRBV5-1 with TRBJ2-1; 9 bases are shared with TRBD2. Germline V gives CDR1 SGHRS, CDR2 YFSETQ. The length of the CDR3 is 18 residues. V shed 0 bases, J shed 5 bases, and the junction held 12 bases outside the gene matches. The CDR3 here is CASSLGGRASGANNEQFF. The DNA of the CDR3 is TGCGCCAGCAGCTTGGGGGGCCGGGCTAGCGGGGCCAACAATGAGCAGTTCTTC.

This rearrangement joins TRBV27 to TRBJ1-2; TRBD1 is a possible D gene (5 bases). CDR1 and CDR2 (germline): MNHEY, SMNVEV (reference sequence). CDR3 size: 14 residues. V was trimmed by 5 bases and J by 2 bases, leaving 12 bases between them. CDR3 bases: TGTGCCAGCAGTATGGAGGGACGGAACTATGGCTACACCTTC. Residues: CASSMEGRNYGYTF.

The J gene is TRBJ1-1, the V gene TRBV11-2; D is undetermined. Trimming removed 2 bases from V and 4 bases from J, with 8 bases in between. The V gene's germline CDR1 is SGHAT and CDR2 FQNNGV. The length of the CDR3 is 13 residues. This CDR3 reads CASSLSRGTEAFF. CDR3 coding DNA: TGTGCCAGCAGCTTATCTAGAGGCACTGAAGCTTTCTTT.

In DNA form, the CDR3 reads TGTGCCAGCAGCCTTAGCGGGCTATCCTACAATGAGCAGTTCTTC. Amino acids: CASSLSGLSYNEQFF. This chain links TRBV6-5 with TRBJ2-1; 7 bases agree with TRBD2. The junction had 6 bases not matched to a gene; V was cut back by 6 bases and J by 1 base. Germline V gene lookup returns CDR1 MNHEY and CDR2 SVGAGI. The CDR3 has 15 residues.

This chain uses TRBV7-9 with TRBJ1-5, with TRBD1 identical over 10 bases. Looked up from germline, CDR1 is SEHNR and CDR2 is FQNEAQ (reference sequence). With V trimmed by 3 bases and J by 3 bases, 2 bases remained unmatched. The CDR3 is 15 residues long. CDR3 protein: CASSFGTGANQPQHF. The CDR3 coding sequence is TGTGCCAGCAGCTTCGGGACAGGGGCCAATCAGCCCCAGCATTTT.

The chain uses TRBV5-8 and TRBJ2-1; a possible D gene is TRBD2 (5 bases). V was clipped by 0 bases and J by 10 bases, with 17 bases between them. Germline CDR1 and CDR2: SGHTS and YDEGEE. The CDR3 extends over 15 amino acids. The CDR3 nucleotides read TGTGCCAGCAGCTTGGGGGTGACCGGGGTAGGGGAGCAGTTCTTC. Its translation: CASSLGVTGVGEQFF.

V usage is TRBV6-5 and J usage is TRBJ1-1; no definite D call. V lost 2 bases, J lost 0 bases, and 7 bases lay in between. The CDR3 has 14 amino acids. From germline, CDR1 is MNHEY and CDR2 SVGAGI. Written as DNA, the CDR3 is TGTGCCAGCAGTTACGGCAGCATGAACACTGAAGCTTTCTTT. This gives the protein CASSYGSMNTEAFF.

This rearrangement joins TRBV28 to TRBJ1-5; 7 nucleotides agree with TRBD1. J lost 5 bases, V lost 7 bases, and 11 bases had no gene match. The CDR3 sequence is 15 residues long. Germline V CDR1 and CDR2: MDHEN, SYDVKM. The CDR3 reads CASTKYTGADQPQHF. DNA for the CDR3: TGTGCCAGCACCAAATATACAGGGGCGGATCAGCCCCAGCATTTT. Using reference TRBV28 and TRBJ1-5 for the parts outside the CDR3, the full variable domain is DVKVTQSSRYLVKRTGEKVFLECVQDMDHENMFWYRQDPGLGLRLIYFSYDVKMKEKGDIPEGYSVSREKKERFSLILESASTNQTSMYLCASTKYTGADQPQHFGDGTRLSIL.